This T cell receptor delta chain originates from a study of gamma-delta T cells after stem cell transplantation. Germline CDR1 reads GEAIGNYY; CDR2 reads EKD. The CDR3 runs to 16 residues. This clone turned up a few times. Its ends do not fully match the called genes, so a read error is possible. Other DNA sequences from this sample encode an identical CDR3 as well. TCRdb re-called the RT-PCR reads using CATT. The table has 13,000 or so delta-chain clones, roughly 34% seen once. The sequenced sample was gamma-delta T cells. The receptor comes from a human donor. It is not recorded whose cells these are; they may come from a transplant donor. The chain links TRDV2 to TRDJ3, with D perhaps matching TRDD3 (5 bases). DNA of the CDR3: TGTGCCTGTGACACCGTGGGCTCCTGGGACACACGACAGATGTTTTTC. Translating it yields CACDTVGSWDTRQMFF.